Below, 4 T cell receptor beta chains from the same sample are listed, as sequenced in a study of blood T cell repertoires in COVID-19. The table came from immunoSEQ multiplex PCR; TCRdb's copy has only in-frame clones and leaves some out. The table includes 150,000 to 200,000 clones, approximately 89% detected once. Sample: PBMCs or T cells enriched from blood (not recorded which). The origin of the receptors is a woman aged 18 to 35 who had recovered from COVID-19.

The chain carries TRBV7-2 and TRBJ2-4; 7 bases fit TRBD1. V gave up 1 base and J gave up 6 bases; unmatched junction bases: 12. The CDR3 loop spans 17 amino acids. Germline loops: CDR1 SGHTA, CDR2 FQGNSA. This chain's CDR3 is CASSLVVGEGAANIQYF. The CDR3 nucleotides read TGTGCCAGCAGCTTAGTCGTCGGAGAGGGGGCTGCAAACATTCAGTACTTC.

The chain links TRBV10-3 to TRBJ2-1; 12 bases are a match to TRBD2. This CDR3 is 17 amino acids long. Trimming cost V 2 bases and J 8 bases; bases outside gene matches: 10. Germline V lookup: CDR1 ENHRY, CDR2 SYGVKD. The CDR3 is CAISETPTSGRGDEQFF. The DNA of the CDR3 is TGTGCCATCAGTGAGACCCCGACTAGCGGGAGAGGCGATGAGCAGTTCTTC.

V is TRBV27 and J is TRBJ1-5; D not certain. Germline values: CDR1 MNHEY, CDR2 SMNVEV (reference sequence). Trimming removed 0 bases from V and 7 bases from J, with 10 bases in between. There are 14 residues in the CDR3. The CDR3 DNA reads TGTGCCAGCAGTTTATCGCCGGGGAACCAGCCCCAGCATTTT. Translation gives CASSLSPGNQPQHF.

The rearrangement links TRBV29-1 to TRBJ1-1; D is ambiguous. This CDR3 comprises 10 residues. Germline CDR1 and CDR2: SQVTM and ANQGSEA. Trimming cost V 5 bases and J 6 bases, with 7 bases left between them. CDR3 region: CSVTAAEAFF. The CDR3 bases are TGCAGCGTTACCGCGGCTGAAGCTTTCTTT. The full variable domain, its missing parts supplied by reference TRBV29-1 and TRBJ1-1, is SAVISQKPSRDICQRGTSLTIQCQVDSQVTMMFWYRQQPGQSLTLIATANQGSEATYESGFVIDKFPISRPNLTFSTLTVSNMSPEDSSIYLCSVTAAEAFFGQGTRLTVV.